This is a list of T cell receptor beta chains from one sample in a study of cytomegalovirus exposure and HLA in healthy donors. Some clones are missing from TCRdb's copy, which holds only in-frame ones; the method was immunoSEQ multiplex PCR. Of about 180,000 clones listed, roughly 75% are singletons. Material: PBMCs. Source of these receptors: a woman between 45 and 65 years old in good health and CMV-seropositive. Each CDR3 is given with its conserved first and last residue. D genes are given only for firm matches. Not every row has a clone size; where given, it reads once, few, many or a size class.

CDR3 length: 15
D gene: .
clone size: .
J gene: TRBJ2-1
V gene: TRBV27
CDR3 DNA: TGTGCCAGCAGTTTAGGCGGGGTCTCCTACAATGAGCAGTTCTTC
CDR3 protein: CASSLGGVSYNEQFF

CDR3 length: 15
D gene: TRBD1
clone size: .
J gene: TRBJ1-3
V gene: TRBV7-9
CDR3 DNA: TGTGCCAGCAGCTTGGACAGGGGCTCTGGAAACACCATATATTTT
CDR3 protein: CASSLDRGSGNTIYF

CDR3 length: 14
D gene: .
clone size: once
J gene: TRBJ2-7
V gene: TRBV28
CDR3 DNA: TGTGCCAGCAGACTCGCGGGCCCCGGGTACGAGCAGTACTTC
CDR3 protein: CASRLAGPGYEQYF

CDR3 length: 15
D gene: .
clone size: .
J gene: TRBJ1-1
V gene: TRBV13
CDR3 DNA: TGTGCCAGCAGCTTAGGGGGCCCAATGAACACTGAAGCTTTCTTT
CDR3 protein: CASSLGGPMNTEAFF

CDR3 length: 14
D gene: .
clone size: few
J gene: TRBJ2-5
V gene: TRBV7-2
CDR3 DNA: TGTGCCAGCAGCTTAGCTGGGCGTGCGGAGACCCAGTACTTC
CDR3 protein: CASSLAGRAETQYF

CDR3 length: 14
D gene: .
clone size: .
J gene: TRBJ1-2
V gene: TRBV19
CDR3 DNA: TGTGCCAGTAGTATAGTCGGCAGTTCGGGTGGCTACACCTTC
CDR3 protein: CASSIVGSSGGYTF

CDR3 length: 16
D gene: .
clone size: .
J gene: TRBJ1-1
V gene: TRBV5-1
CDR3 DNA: TGCGCCAGCAGCTACGATGCCCTTAACATGAACACTGAAGCTTTCTTT
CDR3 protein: CASSYDALNMNTEAFF

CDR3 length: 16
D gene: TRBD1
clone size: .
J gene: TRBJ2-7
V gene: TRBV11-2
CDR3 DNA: TGTGCCAGCAGCCCCAATAGTCGACAGGGCGCGTACGAGCAGTACTTC
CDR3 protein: CASSPNSRQGAYEQYF

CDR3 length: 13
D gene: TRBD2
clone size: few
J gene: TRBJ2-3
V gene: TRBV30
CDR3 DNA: TGTGCCTGGACCCGGGGGGGAGTGGATACGCAGTATTTT
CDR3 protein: CAWTRGGVDTQYF

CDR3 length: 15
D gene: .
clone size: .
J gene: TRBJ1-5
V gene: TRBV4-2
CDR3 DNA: TGTGCCAGCAGCCAAGAAGGAGGGGAGGCTCAGCCCCAGCATTTT
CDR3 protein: CASSQEGGEAQPQHF

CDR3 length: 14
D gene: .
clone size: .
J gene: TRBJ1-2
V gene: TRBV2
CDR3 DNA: TGTGCCAGCAGTGAAATGGGTCCTAGGTATGGCTACACCTTC
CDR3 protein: CASSEMGPRYGYTF

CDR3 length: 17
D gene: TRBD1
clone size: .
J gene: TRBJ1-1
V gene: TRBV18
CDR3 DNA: TGTGCCAGCTCACCACCAGGACAGGGTATGATGAACACTGAAGCTTTCTTT
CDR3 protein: CASSPPGQGMMNTEAFF

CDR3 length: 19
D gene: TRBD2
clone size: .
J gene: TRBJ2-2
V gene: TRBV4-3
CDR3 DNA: TGCGCCAGCAGCCAAGAATACGTAGCGGGCAATGGGGACACCGGGGAGCTGTTTTTT
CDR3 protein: CASSQEYVAGNGDTGELFF

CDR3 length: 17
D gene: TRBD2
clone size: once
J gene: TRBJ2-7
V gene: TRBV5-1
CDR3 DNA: TGCGCCAGCAGCTTGGAAACACCCGGGACTAGCGGGAGCGAGCAGTACTTC
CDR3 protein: CASSLETPGTSGSEQYF

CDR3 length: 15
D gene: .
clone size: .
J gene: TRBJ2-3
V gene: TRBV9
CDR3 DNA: TGTGCCAGCAGCGTAGGCGGGTCCCCCGTAGATACGCAGTATTTT
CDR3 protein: CASSVGGSPVDTQYF

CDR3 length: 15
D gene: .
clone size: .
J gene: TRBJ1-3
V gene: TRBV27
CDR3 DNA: TGTGCCAGCAGTTTATCCCGGAGCTCTGGAAACACCATATATTTT
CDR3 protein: CASSLSRSSGNTIYF

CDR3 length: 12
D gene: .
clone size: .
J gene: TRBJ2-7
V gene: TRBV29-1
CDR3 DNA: TGCAGCGTTGATGTCTACCCCTACGAGCAGTACTTC
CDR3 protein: CSVDVYPYEQYF

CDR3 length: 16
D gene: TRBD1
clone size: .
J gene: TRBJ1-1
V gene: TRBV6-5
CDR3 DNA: TGTGCCAGCAGTTATGGGACAGGGAGGGCGAACACTGAAGCTTTCTTT
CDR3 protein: CASSYGTGRANTEAFF

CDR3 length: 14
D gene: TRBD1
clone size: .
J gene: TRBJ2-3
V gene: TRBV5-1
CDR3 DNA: TGCGCCAGTCTTGGGACAGGGGGAACAGATACGCAGTATTTT
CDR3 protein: CASLGTGGTDTQYF

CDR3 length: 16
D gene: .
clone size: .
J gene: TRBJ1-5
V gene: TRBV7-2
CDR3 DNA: TGTGCCAGCAGCTTAGTCGGTGGGGCAGGATATCAGCCCCAGCATTTT
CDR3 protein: CASSLVGGAGYQPQHF

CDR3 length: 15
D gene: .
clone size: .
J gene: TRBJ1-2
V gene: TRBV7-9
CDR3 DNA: TGTGCCAGCAGCTTAAGCACAGCTGCTAACTATGGCTACACCTTC
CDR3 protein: CASSLSTAANYGYTF

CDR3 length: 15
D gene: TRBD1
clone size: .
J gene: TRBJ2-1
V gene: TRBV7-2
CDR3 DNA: TGTGCCAGCAGCTTTACAGGGGGCAGCTACAATGAGCAGTTCTTC
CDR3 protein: CASSFTGGSYNEQFF

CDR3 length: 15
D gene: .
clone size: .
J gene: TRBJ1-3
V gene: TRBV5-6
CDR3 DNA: TGTGCCAGCAGCTTCAGGCGAGGGACTGGAAACACCATATATTTT
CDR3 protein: CASSFRRGTGNTIYF

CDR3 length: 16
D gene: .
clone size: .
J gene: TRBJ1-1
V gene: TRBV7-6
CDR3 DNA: TGTGCCAGCAGCCCTCAAGGAGGGAACATGAACACTGAAGCTTTCTTT
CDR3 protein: CASSPQGGNMNTEAFF

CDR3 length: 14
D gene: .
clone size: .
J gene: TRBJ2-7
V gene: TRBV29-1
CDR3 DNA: TGCAGCGTCTTATCTCGGTGGCGGGCGGACGAGCAGTACTTC
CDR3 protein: CSVLSRWRADEQYF

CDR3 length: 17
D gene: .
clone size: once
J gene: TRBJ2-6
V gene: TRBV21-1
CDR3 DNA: TGTGCCAGCAGCGTAAATCAGGGTAGGTCTGGGGCCAACGTCCTGACTTTC
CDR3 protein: CASSVNQGRSGANVLTF

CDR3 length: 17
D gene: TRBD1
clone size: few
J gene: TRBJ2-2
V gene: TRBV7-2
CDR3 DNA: TGTGCCAGCAGCTCCCGGACAGGGGGCGCGAAGACCGGGGAGCTGTTTTTT
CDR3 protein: CASSSRTGGAKTGELFF

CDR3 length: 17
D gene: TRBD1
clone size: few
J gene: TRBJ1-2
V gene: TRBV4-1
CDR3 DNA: TGCGCCAGCAGTCCACTACAGGGGACAGGCCCTAACTATGGCTACACCTTC
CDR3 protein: CASSPLQGTGPNYGYTF

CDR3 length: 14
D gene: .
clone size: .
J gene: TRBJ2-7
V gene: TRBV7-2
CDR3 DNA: TGTGCCAGCAGCTTAGACAGGCAGAGTAGGGAGCAGTACTTC
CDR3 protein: CASSLDRQSREQYF

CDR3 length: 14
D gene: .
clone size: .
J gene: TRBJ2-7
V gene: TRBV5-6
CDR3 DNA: TGTGCCAGCAGCTTCCCAGGGGTATCGCTCGAGCAGTACTTC
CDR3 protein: CASSFPGVSLEQYF

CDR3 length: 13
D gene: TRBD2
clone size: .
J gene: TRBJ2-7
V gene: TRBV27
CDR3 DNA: TGTGCCAGCAGTCTCACGGGAGGGAACGAGCAGTACTTC
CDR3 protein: CASSLTGGNEQYF

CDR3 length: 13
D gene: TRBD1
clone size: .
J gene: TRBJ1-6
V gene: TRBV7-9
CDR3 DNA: TGTGCCAGTGGGACAGCTAGAATTCGGGGCCTCCACTTT
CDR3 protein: CASGTARIRGLHF

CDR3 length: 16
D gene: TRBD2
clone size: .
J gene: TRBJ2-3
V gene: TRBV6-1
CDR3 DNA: TGTGCCAGCAGTGCGTTGTTCTCTACTAGCGGCGATACGCAGTATTTT
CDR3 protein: CASSALFSTSGDTQYF

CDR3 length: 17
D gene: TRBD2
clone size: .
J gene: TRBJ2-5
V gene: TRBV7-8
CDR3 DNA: TGTGCCAGCAGCTTAGATAGTAGCGGGAGTGTAGTGGAGACCCAGTACTTC
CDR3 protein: CASSLDSSGSVVETQYF

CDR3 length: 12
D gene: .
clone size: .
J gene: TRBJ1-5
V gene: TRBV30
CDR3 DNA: TGTGCCTGGAGTCCCGGTTTTAAGCCCCAGCATTTT
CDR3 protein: CAWSPGFKPQHF

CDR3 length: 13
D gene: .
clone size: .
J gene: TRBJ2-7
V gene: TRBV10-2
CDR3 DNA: TGCGCCAGCAGTGACGCAGGGAGGTACGAGCAGTACTTC
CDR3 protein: CASSDAGRYEQYF

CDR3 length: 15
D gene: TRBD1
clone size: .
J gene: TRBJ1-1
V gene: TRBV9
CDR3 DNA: TGTGCCAGCAGCGGGGGACAGGGCTGGGACACTGAAGCTTTCTTT
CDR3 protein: CASSGGQGWDTEAFF

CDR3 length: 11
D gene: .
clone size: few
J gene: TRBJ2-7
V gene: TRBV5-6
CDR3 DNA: TGTGCCAGCAGCTTGGGGACTTGGAAAACATTC
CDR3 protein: CASSLGTWKTF

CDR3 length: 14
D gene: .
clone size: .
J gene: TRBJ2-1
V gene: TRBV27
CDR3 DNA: TGTGCCAGCCATATAACCGGGGTCAGCAATGAGCAGTTCTTC
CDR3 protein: CASHITGVSNEQFF

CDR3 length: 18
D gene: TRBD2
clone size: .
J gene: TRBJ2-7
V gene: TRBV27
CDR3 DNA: TGTGCCAGCAGTTTATTTCGTGGACTAGCGGGGAACTCCTACGAGCAGTACTTC
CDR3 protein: CASSLFRGLAGNSYEQYF

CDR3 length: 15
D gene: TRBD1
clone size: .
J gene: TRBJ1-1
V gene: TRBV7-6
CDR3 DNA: TGTGCCAGCAGCAATTACGGGACAGGGGGCACTGAAGCTTTCTTT
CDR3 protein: CASSNYGTGGTEAFF

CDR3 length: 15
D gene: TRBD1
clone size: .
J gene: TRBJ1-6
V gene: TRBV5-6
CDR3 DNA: TGTGCCAGCAGCGCCTACAGGGGGCCAAATTCACCCCTCCACTTT
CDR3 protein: CASSAYRGPNSPLHF

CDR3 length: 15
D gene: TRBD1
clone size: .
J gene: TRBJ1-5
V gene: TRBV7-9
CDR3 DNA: TGTGCCAGCAGCCCGGGACAGGGGAGAGGTCAGCCCCAGCATTTT
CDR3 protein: CASSPGQGRGQPQHF

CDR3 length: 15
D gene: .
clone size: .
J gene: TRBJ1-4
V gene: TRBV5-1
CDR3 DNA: TGCGCCAGCAGCTTGGGAGGCGCAACTAATGAAAAACTGTTTTTT
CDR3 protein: CASSLGGATNEKLFF

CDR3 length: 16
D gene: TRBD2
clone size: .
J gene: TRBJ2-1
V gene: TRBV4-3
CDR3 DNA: TGCGCCAGCAGCCAATCCCTAAACGGGGGGGCATATGAGCAGTTCTTC
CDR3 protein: CASSQSLNGGAYEQFF

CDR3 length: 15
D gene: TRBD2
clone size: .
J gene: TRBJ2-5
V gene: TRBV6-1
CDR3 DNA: TGTGCCAGCAGCCGACAAGATAGCGGGAGTGAGACCCAGTACTTC
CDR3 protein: CASSRQDSGSETQYF

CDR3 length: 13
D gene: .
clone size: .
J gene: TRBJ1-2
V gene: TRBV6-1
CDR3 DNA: TGTGCCAGCAGAAAAGATCGGGTATCTGGCTACACCTTC
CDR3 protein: CASRKDRVSGYTF

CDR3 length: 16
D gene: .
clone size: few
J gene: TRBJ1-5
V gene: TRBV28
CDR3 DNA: TGTGCCAGCAGTTTCAGCGACAGGCTAAGCAATCAGCCCCAGCATTTT
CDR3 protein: CASSFSDRLSNQPQHF

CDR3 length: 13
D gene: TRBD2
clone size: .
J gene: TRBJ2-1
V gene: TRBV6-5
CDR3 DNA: TGTGCCAGCAAGCTGACTAGCGAGGATGAGCAGTTCTTC
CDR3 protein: CASKLTSEDEQFF

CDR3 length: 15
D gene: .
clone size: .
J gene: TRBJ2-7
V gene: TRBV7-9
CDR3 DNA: TGTGCCAGCAGCTTAGATCGGCAGGGCCCCTACGAGCAGTACTTC
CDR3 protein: CASSLDRQGPYEQYF

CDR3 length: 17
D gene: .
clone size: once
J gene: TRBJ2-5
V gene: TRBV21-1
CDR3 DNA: TGTGCCAGCAGCACGGGCCGCCTCTACAGGTCCCAAGAGACCCAGTACTTC
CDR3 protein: CASSTGRLYRSQETQYF

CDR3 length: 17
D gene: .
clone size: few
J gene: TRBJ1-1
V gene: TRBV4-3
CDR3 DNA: TGCGCCAGCAGCCTTCTACCACCGGGGTCAGTGAACACTGAAGCTTTCTTT
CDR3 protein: CASSLLPPGSVNTEAFF

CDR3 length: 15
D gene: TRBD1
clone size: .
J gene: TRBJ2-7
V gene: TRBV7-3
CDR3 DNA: TGTGCCAGCAGCTTAAATGGGGACAGGGCCTACGAGCAGTACTTC
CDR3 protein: CASSLNGDRAYEQYF

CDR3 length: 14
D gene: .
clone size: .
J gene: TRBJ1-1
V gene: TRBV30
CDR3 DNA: TGTGCCTGGAGGTTCCAGGCAACTAACACTGAAGCTTTCTTT
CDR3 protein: CAWRFQATNTEAFF

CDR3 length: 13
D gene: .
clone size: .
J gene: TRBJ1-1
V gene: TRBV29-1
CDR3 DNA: TGCAGCGTAGTCCCAGAGAGCGGGTCTGAAGCTTTCTTT
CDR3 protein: CSVVPESGSEAFF